The T cell receptor (beta chain) under discussion was sequenced for a study of blood T cell repertoires in COVID-19. Clones were sequenced by immunoSEQ multiplex PCR, and TCRdb holds only the in-frame ones, with some missing. The repertoire holds some 120,000 clones, with around 80% as singletons. CDR3 length: 13 amino acids. V lost 2 bases to trimming and J lost 9 bases, with 8 bases between them. Sequencing was performed on peripheral blood. This chain connects TRBV12-3 or TRBV12-4 to TRBJ1-6; D is undetermined. The sequence was obtained from a young man with COVID-19, enrolled during active disease. The CDR3 sequence is CASSLQRGSPLHF. CDR3 nucleotide sequence: TGTGCCAGCAGTTTACAGCGGGGTTCACCCCTCCACTTT.